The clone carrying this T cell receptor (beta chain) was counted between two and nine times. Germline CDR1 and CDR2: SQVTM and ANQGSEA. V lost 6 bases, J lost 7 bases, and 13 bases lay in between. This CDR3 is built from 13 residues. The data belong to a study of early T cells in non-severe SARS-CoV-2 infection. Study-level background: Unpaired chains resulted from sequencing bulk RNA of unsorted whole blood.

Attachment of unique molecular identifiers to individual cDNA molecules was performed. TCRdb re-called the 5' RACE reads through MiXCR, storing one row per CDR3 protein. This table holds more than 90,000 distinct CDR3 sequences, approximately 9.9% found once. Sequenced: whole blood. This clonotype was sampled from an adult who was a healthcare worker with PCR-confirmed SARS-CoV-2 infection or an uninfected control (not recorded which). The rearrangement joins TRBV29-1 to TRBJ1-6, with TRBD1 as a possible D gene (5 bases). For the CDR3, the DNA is TGCAGCGTGGGGGACGGCACCAATTCACCCCTCCACTTT. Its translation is CSVGDGTNSPLHF.